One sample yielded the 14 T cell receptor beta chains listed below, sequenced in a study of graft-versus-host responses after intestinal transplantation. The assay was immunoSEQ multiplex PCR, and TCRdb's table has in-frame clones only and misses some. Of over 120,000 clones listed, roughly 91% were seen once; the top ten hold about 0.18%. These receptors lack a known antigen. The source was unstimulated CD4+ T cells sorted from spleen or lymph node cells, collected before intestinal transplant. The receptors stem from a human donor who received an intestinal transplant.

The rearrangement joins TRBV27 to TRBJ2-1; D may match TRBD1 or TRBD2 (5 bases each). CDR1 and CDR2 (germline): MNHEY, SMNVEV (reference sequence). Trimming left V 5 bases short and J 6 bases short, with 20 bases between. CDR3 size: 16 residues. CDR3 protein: CASSPTWAGTGNEQFF. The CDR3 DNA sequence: TGTGCCAGCAGTCCAACTTGGGCCGGGACGGGCAATGAGCAGTTCTTC.

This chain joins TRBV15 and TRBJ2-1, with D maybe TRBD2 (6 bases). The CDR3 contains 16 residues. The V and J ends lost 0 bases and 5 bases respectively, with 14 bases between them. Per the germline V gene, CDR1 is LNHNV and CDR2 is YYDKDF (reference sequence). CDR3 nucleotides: TGTGCCACCAGCAGAGATCTAACTAGCCGGCACAATGAGCAGTTCTTC. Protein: CATSRDLTSRHNEQFF.

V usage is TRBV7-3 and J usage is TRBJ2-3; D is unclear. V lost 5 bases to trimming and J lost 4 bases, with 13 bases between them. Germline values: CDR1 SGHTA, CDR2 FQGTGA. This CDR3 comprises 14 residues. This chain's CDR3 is CASSAEGMADTQYF. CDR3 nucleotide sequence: TGTGCCAGCAGCGCAGAAGGGATGGCAGATACGCAGTATTTT.

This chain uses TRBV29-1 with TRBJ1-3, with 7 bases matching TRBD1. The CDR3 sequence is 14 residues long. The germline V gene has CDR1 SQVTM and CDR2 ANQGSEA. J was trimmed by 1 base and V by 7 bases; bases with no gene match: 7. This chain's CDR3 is CSGKQGTSGNTIYF. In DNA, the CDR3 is TGCAGCGGGAAACAGGGGACGTCTGGAAACACCATATATTTT.

The CDR3 loop reads CASSSGQGHNSPLHF. The CDR3 DNA reads as TGTGCCAGCAGTTCAGGACAGGGGCATAATTCACCCCTCCACTTT. This chain links TRBV6-5 with TRBJ1-6; 9 bases agree with TRBD1. In germline, CDR1 is MNHEY, CDR2 SVGAGI. V lost 4 bases to trimming and J lost 5 bases; unmatched junction nucleotides: 3. This CDR3 spans 15 amino acids.

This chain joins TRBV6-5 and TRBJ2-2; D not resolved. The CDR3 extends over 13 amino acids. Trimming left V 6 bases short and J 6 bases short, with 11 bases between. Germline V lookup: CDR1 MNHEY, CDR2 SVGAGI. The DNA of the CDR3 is TGTGCCAGCAGGCGCAGGCAGGCCGGGGAGCTGTTTTTT. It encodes CASRRRQAGELFF.

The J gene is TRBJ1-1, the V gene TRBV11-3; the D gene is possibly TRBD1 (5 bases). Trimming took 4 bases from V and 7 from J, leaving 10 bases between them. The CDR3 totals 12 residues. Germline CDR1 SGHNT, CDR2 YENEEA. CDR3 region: CASSSPGGEAFF. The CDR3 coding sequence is TGTGCCAGCAGCTCCCCGGGGGGTGAAGCTTTCTTT.

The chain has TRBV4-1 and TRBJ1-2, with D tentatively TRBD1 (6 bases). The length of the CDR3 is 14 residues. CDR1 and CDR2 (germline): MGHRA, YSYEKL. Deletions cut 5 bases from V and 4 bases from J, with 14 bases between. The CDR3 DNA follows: TGCGCCAGCAGCTCGGGGCAGGGGAGCTATGGCTACACCTTC. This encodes CASSSGQGSYGYTF.

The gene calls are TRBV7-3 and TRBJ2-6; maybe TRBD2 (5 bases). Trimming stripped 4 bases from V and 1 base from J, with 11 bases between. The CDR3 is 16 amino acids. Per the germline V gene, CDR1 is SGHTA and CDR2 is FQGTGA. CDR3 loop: CASSSRGKSGANVLTF. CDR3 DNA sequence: TGTGCCAGCAGCTCGAGAGGGAAGTCTGGGGCCAACGTCCTGACTTTC.

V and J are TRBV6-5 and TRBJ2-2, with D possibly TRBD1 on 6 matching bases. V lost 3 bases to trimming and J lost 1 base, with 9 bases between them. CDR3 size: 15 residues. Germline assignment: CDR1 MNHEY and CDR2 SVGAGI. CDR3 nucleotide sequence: TGTGCCAGCAGTTATTGGGGACAGAACACCGGGGAGCTGTTTTTT. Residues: CASSYWGQNTGELFF.

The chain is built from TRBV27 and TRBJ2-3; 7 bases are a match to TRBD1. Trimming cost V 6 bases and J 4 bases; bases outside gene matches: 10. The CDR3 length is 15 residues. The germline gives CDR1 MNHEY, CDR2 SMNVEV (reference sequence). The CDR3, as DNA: TGTGCCAGCAGCTTCAGGGGGAGAGCAGCAGATACGCAGTATTTT. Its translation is CASSFRGRAADTQYF.

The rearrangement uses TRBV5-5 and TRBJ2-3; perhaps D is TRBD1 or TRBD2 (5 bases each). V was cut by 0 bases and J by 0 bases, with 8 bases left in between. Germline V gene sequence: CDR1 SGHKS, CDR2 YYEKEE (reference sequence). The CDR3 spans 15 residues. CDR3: CASSLDGASTDTQYF. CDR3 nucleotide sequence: TGTGCCAGCAGCTTGGACGGGGCTAGCACAGATACGCAGTATTTT.

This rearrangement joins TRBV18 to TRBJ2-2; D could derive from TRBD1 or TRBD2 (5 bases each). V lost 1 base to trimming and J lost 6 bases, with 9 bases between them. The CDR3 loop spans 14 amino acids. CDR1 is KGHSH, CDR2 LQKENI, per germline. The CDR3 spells CASSPQGTPGELFF. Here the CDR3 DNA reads TGTGCCAGCTCACCACAGGGGACCCCCGGGGAGCTGTTTTTT.

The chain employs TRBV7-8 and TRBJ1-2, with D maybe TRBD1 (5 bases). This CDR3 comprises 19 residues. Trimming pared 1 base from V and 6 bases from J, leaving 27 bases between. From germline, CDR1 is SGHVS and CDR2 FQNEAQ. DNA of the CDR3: TGTGCCAGCAGCTTAGTCGTTACCGGGACGGTGAGCTGGGGGGATGGCTACACCTTC. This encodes CASSLVVTGTVSWGDGYTF. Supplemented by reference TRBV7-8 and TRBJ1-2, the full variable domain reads GAGVSQSPRYKVAKRGQDVALRCDPISGHVSLFWYQQALGQGPEFLTYFQNEAQLDKSGLPSDRFFAERPEGSVSTLKIQRTQQEDSAVYLCASSLVVTGTVSWGDGYTFGSGTRLTVV.